One and the same sample provided the 25 T cell receptor beta chains below, sequenced in a study of T cell repertoires in cytomegalovirus infection. No antigens are known for them. TCRdb fed the reads into MiXCR, producing one record per CDR3 protein. The repertoire consists of about 83,000 distinct CDR3 sequences, with 29% occurring once and the leading ten covering roughly 71%. The starting material was CD8+ T cells from cultured PBMCs, obtained from culture after CMV antigen stimulation. The source of these receptors is a human donor in good health (CMV status not recorded). Some clones in this sample may be carry-over from other donors' samples.

The V gene is TRBV6-1, the J gene TRBJ2-3; perhaps TRBD1 as D (5 bases). Germline V gene sequence: CDR1 MNHNS, CDR2 SASEGT. This CDR3 has 14 amino acids. V was trimmed by 5 bases and J by 6 bases, leaving 15 bases between them. Written as DNA, the CDR3 is TGTGCCAGCAGTTCGACAGTGGGGCGGGATACGCAGTATTTT. Encoded protein: CASSSTVGRDTQYF.

The chain combines TRBV19 with TRBJ1-3; D gene ambiguous. CDR1 is LNHDA and CDR2 is SQIVND in the germline V gene (reference sequence). V dropped 4 bases and J dropped 0 bases, with 10 bases sitting between them. The CDR3 has 15 amino acids. For the CDR3, the DNA is TGTGCCAGTAGTACCTCCCGGATCTCTGGAAACACCATATATTTT. Translated, it gives CASSTSRISGNTIYF.

This clonotype was picked up a small number of times. This chain joins TRBV12-3 or TRBV12-4 and TRBJ2-2; TRBD1 agrees at 11 bases. The CDR3 runs 17 residues. V dropped 7 bases and J dropped 6; count of bases not matched to a gene: 13. The CDR3 sequence is CASTYSPGQGEAGELFF. The CDR3 coding sequence is TGTGCCAGCACCTACAGTCCGGGACAGGGGGAGGCCGGGGAGCTGTTTTTT.

This chain connects TRBV7-2 to TRBJ2-2; the match to TRBD2 covers 13 bases. Trimming cost V 6 bases and J 7 bases; bases outside gene matches: 8. The CDR3 is 16 amino acids. Germline loops: CDR1 SGHTA, CDR2 FQGNSA. This CDR3 is CASRVTSGGAGGELFF. The DNA of the CDR3 is TGTGCCAGCAGGGTCACTAGCGGGGGGGCCGGCGGGGAGCTGTTTTTT.

This clonotype appeared a single time. The genes are TRBV20-1 and TRBJ1-5; 10 bases match TRBD1. The CDR3 consists of 14 residues. The trim removed 2 bases at V and 5 bases at J, leaving 3 bases unmatched. Per germline, CDR1 DFQATT and CDR2 SNEGSKA (reference sequence). Here the CDR3 DNA reads TGCAGTGCTAGAATAGGACAGGGGGATCAGCCCCAGCATTTT. It codes for CSARIGQGDQPQHF.

V gene TRBV18 combines with J gene TRBJ1-1, with D possibly being TRBD1 (5 bases). Germline assignment: CDR1 KGHSH and CDR2 LQKENI. This CDR3 has 13 residues. V dropped 3 bases and J dropped 8 bases, with 13 bases sitting between them. CDR3 amino acids: CASSPEGWLEAFF. CDR3 in DNA: TGTGCCAGCTCACCTGAGGGGTGGTTAGAAGCTTTCTTT.

V is TRBV6-5 and J is TRBJ2-3; D call uncertain. In germline, CDR1 is MNHEY, CDR2 SVGAGI. This CDR3 is built from 14 residues. V lost 5 bases, J lost 4 bases, and 13 bases lay in between. In DNA form, the CDR3 reads TGTGCCAGCAGTCCCTCCGGTACGGCAGATACGCAGTATTTT. Residues: CASSPSGTADTQYF.

This clonotype was counted only a few times. V gene TRBV24-1 combines with J gene TRBJ2-3; D unclear. This CDR3 contains 18 residues. Per germline, CDR1 KGHDR and CDR2 SFDVKD. V was pared by 5 bases and J by 2 bases, with 22 bases between. In DNA, the CDR3 is TGTGCCACCAGTGGGAGCTTCCGGAGTTTTCTCCTCACAGATACGCAGTATTTT. It is translated as CATSGSFRSFLLTDTQYF.

The chain recombines TRBV5-6 with TRBJ2-7; TRBD2 aligns across 10 bases. With V trimmed by 6 bases and J by 4 bases, 10 bases remained unmatched. CDR1 is SGHDT, CDR2 YYEEEE, per germline. The CDR3 length is 15 residues. Here the CDR3 DNA reads TGTGCCAGCACCGTAAGAGCGGGGGGGCCGTACGAGCAGTACTTC. It translates to CASTVRAGGPYEQYF. Together with reference TRBV5-6 and TRBJ2-7, the CDR3 gives the full variable domain: DAGVTQSPTHLIKTRGQQVTLRCSPKSGHDTVSWYQQALGQGPQFIFQYYEEEERQRGNFPDRFSGHQFPNYSSELNVNALLLGDSALYLCASTVRAGGPYEQYFGPGTRLTVT.

This clonotype was recorded at least ten times. The chain is built from TRBV4-1 and TRBJ2-3; D might be TRBD1 (5 bases). Germline CDR1 reads MGHRA; CDR2 reads YSYEKL. Between the trimmed V and J ends, which lost 0 bases and 14 bases, there was a span of 15 bases. This CDR3 contains 13 residues. The CDR3 here is CASSQEVWGLRYF. The CDR3 DNA reads TGCGCCAGCAGCCAAGAAGTTTGGGGCCTTCGGTATTTT.

This clonotype was recorded a few times. The J gene is TRBJ2-2, the V gene TRBV11-2; 9 bases line up with TRBD1. Germline lookup yields CDR1 SGHAT and CDR2 FQNNGV. The CDR3 runs 18 residues. Trimming at V came to 5 bases and at J to 4 bases, leaving 14 bases not matched to a gene. Written as DNA, the CDR3 is TGTGCCAGCAGCGGGATACAGGGGGCTCGTAGAACCACCGGGGAGCTGTTTTTT. Translating it yields CASSGIQGARRTTGELFF.

The chain is built from TRBV19 and TRBJ2-2; 7 nucleotides match TRBD2. V was clipped by 6 bases and J by 5 bases; unmatched bases: 6. The CDR3 consists of 14 residues. Germline CDR1 LNHDA, CDR2 SQIVND (reference sequence). CDR3 protein: CASRPSGGTGELFF. Here the CDR3 DNA reads TGTGCCAGTAGGCCGTCGGGGGGAACCGGGGAGCTGTTTTTT.

This sequence joins TRBV4-1 and TRBJ2-2, with 9 nucleotides matching TRBD1. This CDR3 has 16 residues. Germline V gives CDR1 MGHRA, CDR2 YSYEKL. The junction had 9 bases not matched to a gene; V was cut back by 3 bases and J by 7 bases. The CDR3 coding sequence is TGCGCCAGCAGCCATGACGGGACAGGGAATAGCGGGGAGCTGTTTTTT. Amino acids: CASSHDGTGNSGELFF.

This clonotype turned up a few times. The chain couples TRBV4-1 to TRBJ2-1, with 10 bases fitting TRBD2. V gave up 6 bases and J gave up 2 bases; unmatched junction bases: 7. Germline V gives CDR1 MGHRA, CDR2 YSYEKL. This CDR3 contains 16 residues. CDR3 amino acids: CASRRSSGGAYNEQFF. As DNA, the CDR3 is TGCGCCAGCAGGCGATCTAGCGGGGGCGCCTACAATGAGCAGTTCTTC.

Many counts were recorded for this clonotype. The chain is built from TRBV27 and TRBJ1-1, with D perhaps matching TRBD1 (5 bases). The CDR3 extends over 13 amino acids. Trimming took 6 bases from V and 1 from J, leaving 9 bases between them. From germline, CDR1 is MNHEY and CDR2 SMNVEV (reference sequence). The CDR3: CASSLQGNTEAFF. The CDR3 nucleotides are TGTGCCAGCAGCTTGCAGGGGAACACTGAAGCTTTCTTT.

J is TRBJ1-1 and V is TRBV29-1, with D uncertain. V gave up 6 bases and J gave up 3 bases, with 14 bases separating them. CDR1 SQVTM and CDR2 ANQGSEA come from the germline V gene. CDR3 length: 13 amino acids. The CDR3 DNA reads as TGCAGCGTGGCCTGGGGTTTGGACACTGAAGCTTTCTTT. This sequence encodes CSVAWGLDTEAFF.

This chain joins TRBV27 and TRBJ2-7; 8 bases match TRBD1. V shed 5 bases and J 3 bases; nucleotides not matched to a gene: 12. Looked up from germline, CDR1 is MNHEY and CDR2 is SMNVEV (reference sequence). CDR3 size: 16 residues. The CDR3 spells CASSPPGQGIYYEQYF. For the CDR3, the DNA is TGTGCCAGCAGTCCCCCCGGACAGGGCATTTACTACGAGCAGTACTTC.

This clonotype was detected a few times. The chain links TRBV11-2 to TRBJ2-7, with 8 bases matching TRBD2. Germline V gives CDR1 SGHAT, CDR2 FQNNGV. The CDR3 runs to 15 residues. Germline trimming cut 7 bases from V and 0 bases from J; bases unmatched to any gene: 8. The CDR3 here is CASTLRGTSSYEQYF. CDR3 DNA: TGTGCCAGCACCCTCAGAGGGACTAGCTCCTACGAGCAGTACTTC.

The rearrangement joins TRBV7-8 to TRBJ1-5; 9 bases agree with TRBD1. J was trimmed by 4 bases and V by 1 base; bases with no gene match: 5. Germline V lookup: CDR1 SGHVS, CDR2 FQNEAQ. The CDR3 has 16 residues. Written as DNA, the CDR3 is TGTGCCAGCAGCTTAGTCGGACAGGGGTTTAATCAGCCCCAGCATTTT. Its translation: CASSLVGQGFNQPQHF.

The V and J genes are TRBV7-9 and TRBJ1-3, with 7 bases identical to TRBD1. This CDR3 has 15 amino acids. The V segment lost 5 bases and the J segment 2 bases; nucleotides outside the gene matches: 6. CDR1 and CDR2 from the germline V gene are SEHNR and FQNEAQ (reference sequence). In DNA, the CDR3 is TGTGCCAGCAGCCCCCCGACAGGGACTGGAAACACCATATATTTT. Translation: CASSPPTGTGNTIYF.

This clonotype was observed many times. The chain has TRBV20-1 and TRBJ2-7, with D possibly being TRBD1 (5 bases). Per germline, CDR1 DFQATT and CDR2 SNEGSKA (reference sequence). The CDR3 has 14 amino acids. The V end lost 2 bases, the J end lost 5 bases, and 16 bases lay between the germline ends. CDR3 in DNA: TGCAGTGCTAGAAGGGGCCACAATTGGAACGAGCAGTACTTC. This encodes CSARRGHNWNEQYF.

This clonotype was found a few times. The chain employs TRBV27 and TRBJ2-1; 10 bases are shared with TRBD2. V shed 4 bases, J shed 2 bases, and the junction held 2 bases outside the gene matches. Germline CDR1 is MNHEY and CDR2 is SMNVEV (reference sequence). The CDR3 covers 15 residues. As DNA, the CDR3 is TGTGCCAGCAGTTCAACTAGCGGGACCTACAATGAGCAGTTCTTC. It is translated as CASSSTSGTYNEQFF.

The chain's CDR3 is CASSSVPGQGGNQPQHF. The CDR3 nucleotides read TGTGCCAGCAGTTCAGTCCCGGGACAGGGAGGCAATCAGCCCCAGCATTTT. The genes are TRBV27 and TRBJ1-5, with 9 bases matching TRBD1. The V gene end was trimmed by 4 bases and the J gene end by 2 bases; junction bases not matched to a gene: 9. In germline, CDR1 is MNHEY, CDR2 SMNVEV (reference sequence). The CDR3 covers 17 residues.

The rearrangement uses TRBV7-6 and TRBJ2-1, with D perhaps matching TRBD2 (6 bases). The germline gives CDR1 SGHVS, CDR2 FNYEAQ. V gave up 1 base and J gave up 4 bases, with 14 bases separating them. This CDR3 spans 16 amino acids. For the CDR3, the DNA is TGTGCCAGCAGCTTAGGTGGAGGGTTGGGTTACAATGAGCAGTTCTTC. Encoded protein: CASSLGGGLGYNEQFF.

This rearrangement joins TRBV12-3 or TRBV12-4 to TRBJ2-3, with TRBD2 matching over 7 bases. The CDR3 is 14 residues long. The V and J ends lost 4 bases and 5 bases, in that order; junction bases with no gene match: 6. For the CDR3, the DNA is TGTGCCAGCAGTTCCCCGGGGAGGGAAGATACGCAGTATTTT. Protein product: CASSSPGREDTQYF.